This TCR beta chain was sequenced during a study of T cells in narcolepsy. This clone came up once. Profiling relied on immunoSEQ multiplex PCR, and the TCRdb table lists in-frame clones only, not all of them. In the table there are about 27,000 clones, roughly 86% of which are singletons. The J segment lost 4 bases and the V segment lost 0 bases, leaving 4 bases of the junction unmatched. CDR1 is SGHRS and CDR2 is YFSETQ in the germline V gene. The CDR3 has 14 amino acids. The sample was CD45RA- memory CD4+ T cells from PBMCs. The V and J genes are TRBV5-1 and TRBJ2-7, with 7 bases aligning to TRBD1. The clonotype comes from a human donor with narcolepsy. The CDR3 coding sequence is TGCGCCAGCAGCTTGGAAGGGGGCGGATACGAGCAGTACTTC. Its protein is CASSLEGGGYEQYF.